These 29 T cell receptor beta chains were sequenced from one sample in a study of T cell changes during pregnancy in multiple sclerosis (dated by TCRdb to between 2017 and 2020). Libraries were constructed by the immunoSEQ multiplex PCR assay. TCRdb stores this immuneACCESS table with in-frame sequences only. Part of the clones is absent; in the studies checked, under half of the shortfall reflects unresolved V genes, and no reason is known for the rest. Within this sample are approximately 58,000 clones, with roughly 92% of them counted one time only. Clones ranked in the top ten supply more than 1.3% of the sample. The sequencing used peripheral blood, collected in the second trimester of pregnancy. Every receptor here comes from a female donor with multiple sclerosis, enrolled in a pregnancy study.

This clone was detected only once. This chain links TRBV6-5 with TRBJ1-2; D call uncertain. The CDR3 sequence is 14 residues long. Looked up from germline, CDR1 is MNHEY and CDR2 is SVGAGI. V was shortened by 0 bases and J by 6 bases, with 11 bases between the two germline ends. The CDR3 is CASSYSILYNGYTF. In DNA, the CDR3 is TGTGCCAGCAGTTACTCGATCTTGTACAATGGCTACACCTTC.

The rearrangement links TRBV6-1 to TRBJ2-7, with TRBD1 identical over 7 bases. Germline CDR1 is MNHNS and CDR2 is SASEGT. This CDR3 spans 15 amino acids. V was clipped by 6 bases and J by 4 bases; unmatched bases: 12. CDR3 sequence reads: CASSARQGGPYEQYF. The CDR3, as DNA: TGTGCCAGCAGCGCCCGACAGGGCGGCCCATACGAGCAGTACTTC.

The rearrangement uses TRBV19 and TRBJ1-1; 7 nucleotides line up with TRBD1. Germline V gene data show CDR1 as LNHDA and CDR2 as SQIVND (reference sequence). V dropped 5 bases and J dropped 5; count of bases not matched to a gene: 8. The CDR3 has 14 amino acids. CDR3 residues: CASSPRQGSTEAFF. The CDR3 region has the DNA TGTGCCAGTAGTCCTCGACAGGGCAGTACTGAAGCTTTCTTT.

This clone was recorded once. The chain combines TRBV28 with TRBJ2-7; 7 bases match TRBD1. The germline CDR1 and CDR2 sequences are MDHEN and SYDVKM. There are 15 residues in the CDR3. V dropped 5 bases and J dropped 3; count of bases not matched to a gene: 10. The DNA for the CDR3 is TGTGCCAGCAGTACCCGACAGGGATGGGGCTACGAGCAGTACTTC. It specifies CASSTRQGWGYEQYF.

V usage is TRBV18 and J usage is TRBJ1-4, with a possible D match to TRBD1 (6 bases). Germline CDR1 is KGHSH and CDR2 is LQKENI. Trimming took off 3 bases at V and 3 bases at J, with 11 bases between the two ends. The CDR3 is 15 residues long. In DNA, the CDR3 is TGTGCCAGCTCACCTGCACAGGGATCTAATGAAAAACTGTTTTTT. This sequence encodes CASSPAQGSNEKLFF.

The rearrangement joins TRBV6-5 to TRBJ1-1, with D perhaps matching TRBD1 (5 bases). The germline V gene encodes CDR1 MNHEY and CDR2 SVGAGI. The CDR3 is 14 residues long. Trimming stripped 2 bases from V and 4 bases from J, with 11 bases between. The CDR3 spells CASSYPGLGTEAFF. The CDR3 DNA follows: TGTGCCAGCAGTTACCCAGGGTTGGGCACTGAAGCTTTCTTT.

The chain links TRBV5-6 to TRBJ2-1; 10 bases agree with TRBD2. The CDR3 is made up of 19 amino acids. V lost 0 bases and J lost 0; bases outside the gene matches: 9. Looked up from germline, CDR1 is SGHDT and CDR2 is YYEEEE. The CDR3, as DNA: TGTGCCAGCAGCTTGGTTTTGGCTAGCGGGAGCCCCTCCTACAATGAGCAGTTCTTC. Its protein is CASSLVLASGSPSYNEQFF.

The chain combines TRBV27 with TRBJ1-4; a weak D match, TRBD1 (6 bases). The V gene's germline CDR1 is MNHEY and CDR2 SMNVEV (reference sequence). Trimming removed 7 bases at V and 3 bases at J, with 18 bases between. The CDR3 covers 16 residues. CDR3 loop: CASTSIQGPPNEKLFF. The DNA of the CDR3 is TGTGCCAGCACCTCTATTCAGGGGCCCCCTAATGAAAAACTGTTTTTT.

The rearrangement joins TRBV5-1 to TRBJ2-3; TRBD1 aligns across 12 bases. The CDR3 extends over 16 amino acids. Germline V lookup: CDR1 SGHRS, CDR2 YFSETQ. The trim removed 5 bases at V and 6 bases at J, leaving 10 bases unmatched. CDR3 protein: CASRSGTGGWLDTQYF. CDR3 in DNA: TGCGCCAGCAGATCCGGGACAGGGGGCTGGTTGGATACGCAGTATTTT.

V and J are TRBV6-1 and TRBJ1-1, with D unclear. The CDR3 has 15 residues. Trimming cost V 3 bases and J 0 bases, with 11 bases left between them. Germline loops: CDR1 MNHNS, CDR2 SASEGT. In DNA, the CDR3 is TGTGCCAGCAGTGATTCGGGAGAATTGAACACTGAAGCTTTCTTT. Translating gives CASSDSGELNTEAFF.

V and J are TRBV28 and TRBJ2-2; 10 nucleotides align to TRBD1. CDR3 length: 16 amino acids. The J segment lost 3 bases and the V segment lost 7 bases, leaving 8 bases of the junction unmatched. Germline CDR1 and CDR2: MDHEN and SYDVKM. Here the CDR3 DNA reads TGTGCCAGCAATCCCTGGGACAGGGGAGACACCGGGGAGCTGTTTTTT. It specifies CASNPWDRGDTGELFF.

This chain uses TRBV6-6 with TRBJ1-2; a possible D gene is TRBD1 (6 bases). V lost 2 bases and J lost 6, with 19 bases in between. The length of the CDR3 is 16 residues. The germline gives CDR1 MNHNY, CDR2 SVGAGI (reference sequence). The CDR3 loop reads CASSYAYRGGADGYTF. CDR3 DNA: TGTGCCAGCAGTTACGCCTATCGGGGGGGCGCCGATGGCTACACCTTC.

The chain is built from TRBV4-1 and TRBJ2-3, with D maybe TRBD2 (5 bases). V was shortened by 1 base and J by 10 bases, with 12 bases between the two germline ends. The CDR3 has 13 residues. Germline CDR1 reads MGHRA; CDR2 reads YSYEKL. CDR3 sequence: CASSQVRVEAQYF. CDR3 coding DNA: TGCGCCAGCAGCCAAGTAAGGGTGGAGGCGCAGTATTTT.

The V and J genes are TRBV15 and TRBJ2-4; D perhaps matches TRBD1 (5 bases). Trimming cost V 3 bases and J 2 bases, with 8 bases left between them. The V gene's germline CDR1 is LNHNV and CDR2 YYDKDF (reference sequence). The CDR3 length is 14 residues. The DNA of the CDR3 is TGTGCCACCAGCAGCAGGGTATCCAAAAACATTCAGTACTTC. Protein: CATSSRVSKNIQYF.

This sequence joins TRBV6-4 and TRBJ2-3, with D unresolved. V was cut by 3 bases and J by 0 bases, with 4 bases left in between. The length of the CDR3 is 13 residues. Germline loops: CDR1 MRHNA, CDR2 SNTAGT. The CDR3 reads CASSEASTDTQYF. CDR3 in DNA: TGTGCCAGCAGTGAAGCTAGCACAGATACGCAGTATTTT.

The chain recombines TRBV5-5 with TRBJ2-7, with D possibly TRBD1 on 5 matching bases. The V gene lost 2 bases and the J gene lost 0 bases, with 9 bases spanning the gap. Germline values: CDR1 SGHKS, CDR2 YYEKEE (reference sequence). The CDR3 is 14 residues long. The chain's CDR3 is CASSLSGNSYEQYF. The DNA of the CDR3 is TGTGCCAGCAGCTTATCAGGGAACTCCTACGAGCAGTACTTC. The complete variable domain, with remaining parts taken from reference TRBV5-5 and TRBJ2-7, reads DAGVTQSPTHLIKTRGQQVTLRCSPISGHKSVSWYQQVLGQGPQFIFQYYEKEERGRGNFPDRFSARQFPNYSSELNVNALLLGDSALYLCASSLSGNSYEQYFGPGTRLTVT.

This chain uses TRBV29-1 with TRBJ1-1, with no clear D. Per germline, CDR1 SQVTM and CDR2 ANQGSEA. The CDR3 has 10 amino acids. Trimming cost V 5 bases and J 9 bases, with 10 bases left between them. CDR3 sequence reads: CSVNTEKAFF. CDR3 DNA sequence: TGCAGCGTTAATACAGAGAAAGCTTTCTTT.

This chain links TRBV4-2 with TRBJ2-7; maybe TRBD2 (6 bases). V was clipped by 4 bases and J by 4 bases, with 23 bases between them. The CDR3 spans 17 residues. CDR1 is LGHNA, CDR2 YNFKEQ, per germline. The CDR3: CASSPRRGVWDFYEQYF. CDR3 bases: TGTGCCAGCAGCCCCAGAAGAGGGGTTTGGGACTTTTACGAGCAGTACTTC.

The chain combines TRBV21-1 with TRBJ1-2. TRBV21-1 is a pseudogene locus. This CDR3 is 14 amino acids long. Here the CDR3 DNA reads TGTGCCAGCAGCACAAGACCGACGGAGTATGGCTACACCTTC. Its translation: CASSTRPTEYGYTF.

The chain joins TRBV15 to TRBJ2-3; no firm D call. The CDR3 sequence is 16 residues long. Germline V gene lookup returns CDR1 LNHNV and CDR2 YYDKDF (reference sequence). V gave up 1 base and J gave up 0 bases, with 11 bases separating them. The CDR3 DNA follows: TGTGCCACCAGCAGAGGGTCAGACTCTAGCACAGATACGCAGTATTTT. This translates into CATSRGSDSSTDTQYF.

The chain has TRBV19 and TRBJ2-5, with TRBD1 matching over 7 bases. There are 16 residues in the CDR3. Germline CDR1 is LNHDA and CDR2 is SQIVND (reference sequence). V lost 3 bases to trimming and J lost 3 bases; unmatched junction nucleotides: 10. The CDR3 sequence is CASSMRGHIRKETQYF. CDR3 in DNA: TGTGCCAGTAGTATGAGGGGGCATATCCGAAAAGAGACCCAGTACTTC.

V and J are TRBV5-6 and TRBJ1-2; D might be TRBD1 (6 bases). Germline CDR1 and CDR2: SGHDT and YYEEEE. This CDR3 region has 12 residues. The ends were cut back, 4 bases at V and 4 bases at J, with 8 bases in the middle. The CDR3 here is CASSGDIYGYTF. CDR3 DNA: TGTGCCAGCAGCGGGGACATCTATGGCTACACCTTC.

The CDR3 bases are TGCGCCAGCAGCGTGAACACCGATCAGCCCCAGCATTTT. It is translated as CASSVNTDQPQHF. The chain uses TRBV5-1 and TRBJ1-5, with D hard to call. This CDR3 comprises 13 residues. Between the trimmed V and J ends, which lost 4 bases and 5 bases, there was a span of 10 bases. CDR1 SGHRS and CDR2 YFSETQ come from the germline V gene.

The genes are TRBV5-6 and TRBJ1-4; D not resolved. The CDR3 length is 14 residues. V was trimmed by 2 bases and J by 14 bases, leaving 19 bases between them. The V gene's germline CDR1 is SGHDT and CDR2 YYEEEE. CDR3 in DNA: TGTGCCAGCAGCTTTGGGCGGACTTCCCCCCTTCTGTTTTTT. Protein product: CASSFGRTSPLLFF.

This chain joins TRBV11-1 and TRBJ2-7; D gene unclear. This CDR3 has 14 residues. From germline, CDR1 is SGHAT and CDR2 FQDESV (reference sequence). Trimming shortened V by 1 base and J by 4 bases, and 11 bases separated the two germline ends. CDR3 loop: CASSLVVGGYEQYF. The CDR3 DNA sequence: TGTGCCAGCAGCTTAGTGGTCGGCGGATACGAGCAGTACTTC.

The V gene is TRBV27, the J gene TRBJ2-3, with TRBD2 identical over 13 bases. Germline-derived CDR1 and CDR2 are MNHEY and SMNVEV (reference sequence). The ends lost 3 bases at V and 4 bases at J; junction bases unmatched: 7. CDR3 length: 17 residues. CDR3 residues: CASSFPTSGRGADTQYF. CDR3 nucleotides: TGTGCCAGCAGTTTCCCCACTAGCGGGAGGGGGGCAGATACGCAGTATTTT.

The genes are TRBV6-1 and TRBJ1-2; D not certain. CDR1 is MNHNS, CDR2 SASEGT, per germline. V dropped 0 bases and J dropped 5 bases, with 16 bases sitting between them. The CDR3 spans 16 residues. The CDR3 DNA reads as TGTGCCAGCAGTGAAGCGACCACCGGGAAGTGGTATGGCTACACCTTC. It specifies CASSEATTGKWYGYTF.

The chain carries TRBV7-2 and TRBJ2-7; D might be TRBD2 (5 bases). CDR1 SGHTA and CDR2 FQGNSA come from the germline V gene. V was cut by 3 bases and J by 5 bases, with 14 bases left in between. This CDR3 has 14 residues. This chain's CDR3 is CASSLSPSSNEQYF. CDR3 DNA: TGTGCCAGCAGCTTGAGCCCCTCTAGCAACGAGCAGTACTTC. The variable domain in full, completed from reference TRBV7-2 and TRBJ2-7, reads GAGVSQSPSNKVTEKGKDVELRCDPISGHTALYWYRQSLGQGLEFLIYFQGNSAPDKSGLPSDRFSAERTGGSVSTLTIQRTQQEDSAVYLCASSLSPSSNEQYFGPGTRLTVT.

This chain connects TRBV7-9 to TRBJ2-7; D gene ambiguous. The CDR3 sequence is 13 residues long. Per germline, CDR1 SEHNR and CDR2 FQNEAQ (reference sequence). The V end was cut by 3 bases, the J end by 2 bases, with 8 bases between. In DNA form, the CDR3 reads TGTGCCAGCAGCTTCCGACAACCCTACGAGCAGTACTTC. It specifies CASSFRQPYEQYF.